These 8 T cell receptor beta chains originate from one sample sequenced in a study of response to subunit inactivated influenza vaccine. Using its own MiXCR run on the RT-PCR reads, TCRdb lists one record per CDR3 protein. The sample shows just under 550,000 distinct CDR3 sequences, less than 25% of them seen only once. The data were also submitted as part of a second study, on T cells expressing NK-cell markers. That study reports: Template switching by 5'RACE with UMIs generated the TCR beta cDNA.

This specimen was CD4+ T cells sorted from PBMCs, taken 11 to 12 days after vaccination. The receptors were gathered from a man aged 45-65 years who received an inactivated influenza vaccine.

The V gene is TRBV4-1, the J gene TRBJ1-1; D is unresolved. Germline CDR1 reads MGHRA; CDR2 reads YSYEKL. The CDR3 covers 17 residues. V lost 0 bases to trimming and J lost 1 base, with 15 bases between them. The CDR3 sequence is CASSQDQSFVWNTEAFF. CDR3 DNA: TGCGCCAGCAGCCAAGATCAATCCTTCGTATGGAACACTGAAGCTTTCTTT.

This clonotype occurred a few times. This chain connects TRBV4-2 to TRBJ2-2; TRBD2 matches 8 bases. The germline V gene has CDR1 LGHNA and CDR2 YNFKEQ. V lost 5 bases to trimming and J lost 5 bases; unmatched junction nucleotides: 10. The CDR3 has 16 amino acids. CDR3 sequence: CASSTFRGGQTGELFF. The CDR3 DNA sequence: TGTGCCAGCAGCACCTTCCGGGGGGGCCAAACCGGGGAGCTGTTTTTT.

This clonotype was counted a few times. This rearrangement joins TRBV6-2 or TRBV6-3 to TRBJ1-4; D is possibly TRBD1 (6 bases). The germline V gene encodes CDR1 MNHEY and CDR2 SVGEGT. The CDR3 spans 13 residues. The V end lost 7 bases, the J end lost 4 bases, and 10 bases lay between the germline ends. CDR3 amino acids: CASTRTVNEKLFF. The CDR3 DNA sequence: TGTGCCAGCACCAGGACAGTTAATGAAAAACTGTTTTTT.

The V call is TRBV7-6, the J call TRBJ2-2; 8 bases match TRBD1. The CDR3 length is 18 residues. With 2 bases clipped from V and 4 bases from J, the junction kept 12 bases outside the gene matches. Germline CDR1 is SGHVS and CDR2 is FNYEAQ. The CDR3 loop is CASSLILRTGMITGELFF. Written as DNA, the CDR3 is TGTGCCAGCAGCTTAATTCTTCGGACAGGGATGATCACCGGGGAGCTGTTTTTT.

This clonotype has just a few counts. The rearrangement links TRBV20-1 to TRBJ1-3; tentatively, D is TRBD1 (6 bases). The CDR3 is 14 amino acids. CDR1 and CDR2 from the germline V gene are DFQATT and SNEGSKA (reference sequence). Between the trimmed V and J ends, which lost 0 bases and 4 bases, there was a span of 10 bases. CDR3 protein: CSAREGGRGNTIYF. CDR3 sequence (DNA): TGCAGTGCTAGAGAAGGGGGTAGGGGAAACACCATATATTTT.

The gene calls are TRBV20-1 and TRBJ1-5, with D unclear. Trimming took 0 bases from V and 4 from J, leaving 19 bases between them. CDR1 and CDR2 (germline): DFQATT, SNEGSKA (reference sequence). The CDR3 has 17 residues. The CDR3, as DNA: TGCAGTGCTAGAGACACAACTGGAAGCTCCTATAATCAGCCCCAGCATTTT. This gives the protein CSARDTTGSSYNQPQHF.

There are a few counts of this clonotype. V and J are TRBV5-4 and TRBJ2-2; D unresolved. The germline V gene has CDR1 SGHNT and CDR2 YYREEE (reference sequence). Trimming stripped 4 bases from V and 0 bases from J, with 7 bases between. CDR3 size: 14 residues. This chain's CDR3 is CASSKHTNTGELFF. As DNA, the CDR3 is TGTGCCAGCAGCAAGCACACGAACACCGGGGAGCTGTTTTTT.

The CDR3 nucleotides are TGTGCCAGCAGGGATCAAGTTTACGAGCAGTACTTC. Protein product: CASRDQVYEQYF. This sequence joins TRBV6-2 or TRBV6-3 and TRBJ2-7; no reliable D call. CDR1 is MNHEY and CDR2 is SVGEGT in the germline V gene. Deletions cut 6 bases from V and 4 bases from J, with 10 bases between. The CDR3 is made up of 12 amino acids.